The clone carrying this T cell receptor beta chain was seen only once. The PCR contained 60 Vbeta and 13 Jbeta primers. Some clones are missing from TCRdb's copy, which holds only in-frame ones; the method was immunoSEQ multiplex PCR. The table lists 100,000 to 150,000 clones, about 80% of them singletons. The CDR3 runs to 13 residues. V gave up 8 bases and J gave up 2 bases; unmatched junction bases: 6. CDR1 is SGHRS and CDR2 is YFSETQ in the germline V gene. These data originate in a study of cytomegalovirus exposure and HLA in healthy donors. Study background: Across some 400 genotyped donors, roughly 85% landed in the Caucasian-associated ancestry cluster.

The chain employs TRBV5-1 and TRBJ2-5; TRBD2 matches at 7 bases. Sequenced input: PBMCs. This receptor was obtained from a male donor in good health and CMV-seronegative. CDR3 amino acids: CASHPSGQETQYF. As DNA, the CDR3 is TGCGCCAGTCATCCTAGCGGACAAGAGACCCAGTACTTC.